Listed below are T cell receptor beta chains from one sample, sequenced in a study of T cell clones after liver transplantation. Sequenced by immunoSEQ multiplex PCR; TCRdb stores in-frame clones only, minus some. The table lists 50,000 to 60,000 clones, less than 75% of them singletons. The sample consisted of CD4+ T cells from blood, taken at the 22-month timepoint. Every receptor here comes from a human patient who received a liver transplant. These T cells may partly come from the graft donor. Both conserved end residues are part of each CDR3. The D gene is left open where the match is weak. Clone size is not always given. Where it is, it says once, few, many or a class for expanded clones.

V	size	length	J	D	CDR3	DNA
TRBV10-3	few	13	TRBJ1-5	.	CAISPQGYQPQHF	TGTGCCATCAGTCCGCAGGGTTATCAGCCCCAGCATTTT
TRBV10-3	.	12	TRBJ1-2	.	CAISENEYGYTF	TGTGCCATCAGTGAAAATGAGTATGGCTACACCTTC
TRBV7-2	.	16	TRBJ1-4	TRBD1	CASSRLRDRGGEKLFF	TGTGCCAGCAGTCGACTCCGGGACAGGGGCGGGGAAAAACTGTTTTTT
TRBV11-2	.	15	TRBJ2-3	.	CASSMDRGRTDTQYF	TGTGCCAGCAGCATGGATCGGGGGAGGACAGATACGCAGTATTTT
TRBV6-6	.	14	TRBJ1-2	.	CASSYSGGDYGYTF	TGTGCCAGCAGTTACTCTGGGGGCGACTATGGCTACACCTTC
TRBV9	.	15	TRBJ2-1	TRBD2	CASSPGLVKYNEQFF	TGTGCCAGCAGCCCCGGACTAGTGAAGTACAATGAGCAGTTCTTC
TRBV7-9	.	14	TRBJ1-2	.	CASSPGGGNYGYTF	TGTGCCAGCAGCCCCGGGGGGGGGAACTATGGCTACACCTTC
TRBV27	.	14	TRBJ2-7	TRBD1	CASSLRRDSYEQYF	TGTGCCAGCAGTCTCCGAAGGGACAGCTACGAGCAGTACTTC
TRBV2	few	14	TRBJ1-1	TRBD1	CASMADRGNTEAFF	TGTGCCAGCATGGCTGACAGGGGAAACACTGAAGCTTTCTTT
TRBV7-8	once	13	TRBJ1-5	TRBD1	CASSSDREQPQHF	TGTGCCAGCAGCTCGGACAGGGAACAGCCCCAGCATTTT
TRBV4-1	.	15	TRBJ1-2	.	CASSQDHPANYGYTF	TGCGCCAGCAGCCAAGATCACCCGGCAAACTATGGCTACACCTTC
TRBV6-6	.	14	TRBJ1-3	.	CASSYSLGGNTIYF	TGTGCCAGCAGTTACTCGTTAGGGGGAAACACCATATATTTT
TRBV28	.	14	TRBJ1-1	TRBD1	CASSLAGGGTEAFF	TGTGCCAGCAGTTTAGCAGGGGGCGGCACTGAAGCTTTCTTT
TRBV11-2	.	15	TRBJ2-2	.	CASSYTGRGTGELFF	TGTGCCAGCAGCTACACGGGTCGGGGCACCGGGGAGCTGTTTTTT
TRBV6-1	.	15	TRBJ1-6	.	CASSDRESYNSPLHF	TGTGCCAGCAGTGATCGGGAGTCCTATAATTCACCCCTCCACTTT
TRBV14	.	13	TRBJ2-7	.	CASRLAGREGQYF	TGTGCCAGCAGGCTGGCAGGGAGAGAGGGGCAGTACTTC
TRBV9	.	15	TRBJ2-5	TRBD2	CASSVAGGHQETQYF	TGTGCCAGCAGCGTAGCGGGGGGTCACCAAGAGACCCAGTACTTC
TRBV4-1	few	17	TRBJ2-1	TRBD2	CASSQSGLAVMYNEQFF	TGCGCCAGCAGCCAATCGGGACTAGCGGTTATGTACAATGAGCAGTTCTTC
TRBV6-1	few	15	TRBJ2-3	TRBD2	CASNPPGGAGDTQYF	TGTGCCAGTAACCCCCCCGGGGGGGCCGGAGATACGCAGTATTTT
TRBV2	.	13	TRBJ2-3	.	CANQGGRTDTQYF	TGTGCCAATCAGGGGGGAAGGACAGATACGCAGTATTTT
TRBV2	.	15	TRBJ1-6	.	CASSDVRVREAPLHF	TGTGCCAGCAGTGATGTACGCGTGAGGGAGGCACCCCTCCACTTT
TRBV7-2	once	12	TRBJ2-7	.	CASSLGGVEQYF	TGTGCCAGCAGCTTGGGCGGCGTCGAGCAGTACTTC
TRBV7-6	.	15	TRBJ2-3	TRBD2	CASRGLAGRGDTQYF	TGTGCCAGCAGGGGACTAGCTGGCAGGGGGGATACGCAGTATTTT
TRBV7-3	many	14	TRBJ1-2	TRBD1	CASSLLGQGYGYTF	TGTGCCAGCAGCTTACTGGGACAGGGGTACGGCTACACCTTC
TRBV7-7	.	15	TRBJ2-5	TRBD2	CASSRGLSYQETQYF	TGTGCTAGCAGCCGGGGACTATCGTACCAAGAGACCCAGTACTTC
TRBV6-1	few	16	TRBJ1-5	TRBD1	CASSAIGTGASQPQHF	TGTGCCAGCAGTGCTATAGGAACAGGGGCGAGTCAGCCCCAGCATTTT
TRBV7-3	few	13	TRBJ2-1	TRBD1	CASSPPTGGEQFF	TGTGCCAGCAGCCCCCCTACAGGGGGTGAGCAGTTCTTC
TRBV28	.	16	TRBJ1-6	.	CASINLGNQGHSPLHF	TGTGCCAGCATTAACCTCGGGAATCAGGGACATTCACCCCTCCACTTT
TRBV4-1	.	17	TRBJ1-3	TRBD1	CASSQGPGQGPGNTIYF	TGCGCCAGCAGCCAAGGGCCGGGACAGGGGCCCGGAAACACCATATATTTT
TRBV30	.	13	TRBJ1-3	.	CAWTPGEGNTIYF	TGTGCCTGGACCCCAGGGGAGGGAAACACCATATATTTT
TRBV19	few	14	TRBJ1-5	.	CASSPQGGGQPQHF	TGTGCCAGTAGTCCACAAGGGGGGGGTCAGCCCCAGCATTTT
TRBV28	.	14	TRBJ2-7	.	CASGDTRSSYEQYF	TGTGCCAGCGGAGACACACGGAGCTCCTACGAGCAGTACTTC
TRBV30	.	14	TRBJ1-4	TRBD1	CAWAPGQQNEKLFF	TGTGCCTGGGCCCCGGGACAGCAGAATGAAAAACTGTTTTTT
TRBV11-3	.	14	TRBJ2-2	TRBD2	CASSWRGGAGELFF	TGTGCCAGCAGCTGGCGGGGGGGAGCCGGGGAGCTGTTTTTT
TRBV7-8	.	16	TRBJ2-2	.	CASSLTGQPNTGELFF	TGTGCCAGCAGCTTAACGGGACAACCGAACACCGGGGAGCTGTTTTTT
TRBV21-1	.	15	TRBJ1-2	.	CASSLQGRDNYGYTF	TGTGCCAGCAGCTTGCAAGGACGGGACAACTATGGCTACACCTTC
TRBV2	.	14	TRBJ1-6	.	CASSRGQKDSPLHF	TGTGCCAGCAGTCGTGGGCAGAAAGATTCACCCCTCCACTTT
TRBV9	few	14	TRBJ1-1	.	CASSVRGQGTEAFF	TGTGCCAGCAGCGTACGGGGGCAGGGCACTGAAGCTTTCTTT
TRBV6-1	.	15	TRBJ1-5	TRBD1	CASSSLGQGNQPQHF	TGTGCCAGCAGTTCGCTAGGACAGGGCAATCAGCCCCAGCATTTT
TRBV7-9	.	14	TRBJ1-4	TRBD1	CASSLGQGMGKLFF	TGTGCCAGCAGCTTAGGACAGGGTATGGGAAAACTGTTTTTT
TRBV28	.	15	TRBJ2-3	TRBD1	CASSLQGAKTDTQYF	TGTGCCAGCAGTTTACAGGGGGCGAAAACAGATACGCAGTATTTT
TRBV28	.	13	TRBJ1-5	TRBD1	CASTPGQGQPQHF	TGTGCCAGCACTCCGGGACAGGGGCAGCCCCAGCATTTT
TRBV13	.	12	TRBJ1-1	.	CASNRVNTEAFF	TGTGCCAGCAACCGAGTGAACACTGAAGCTTTCTTT
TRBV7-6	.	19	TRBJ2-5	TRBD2	CASSLNPASGGGVGETQYF	TGTGCCAGCAGTCTCAACCCGGCCAGCGGGGGAGGGGTTGGGGAGACCCAGTACTTC
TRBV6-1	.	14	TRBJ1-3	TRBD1	CASSVRDRGNTIYF	TGTGCCAGCAGTGTCCGGGACAGGGGAAACACCATATATTTT
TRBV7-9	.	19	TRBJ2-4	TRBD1	CASSPRDRGTELAKNIQYF	TGTGCCAGCAGCCCCCGGGACAGGGGCACGGAATTAGCCAAAAACATTCAGTACTTC
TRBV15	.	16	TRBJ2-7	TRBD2	CATSRTSGGFSYEQYF	TGTGCCACCAGCCGGACTAGCGGGGGATTCTCCTACGAGCAGTACTTC
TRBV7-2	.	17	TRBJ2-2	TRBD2	CASSYSSGGAGTGELFF	TGTGCCAGCAGCTATTCTAGCGGGGGGGCCGGGACCGGGGAGCTGTTTTTT
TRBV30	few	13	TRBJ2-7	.	CAWSAGIPYEQYF	TGTGCCTGGAGTGCTGGGATACCCTACGAGCAGTACTTC
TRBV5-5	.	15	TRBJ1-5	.	CASKLLPQSNQPQHF	TGTGCCAGCAAACTTCTGCCCCAGTCCAATCAGCCCCAGCATTTT
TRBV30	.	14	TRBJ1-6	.	CACQAGGLRSPLHF	TGTGCCTGCCAGGCGGGAGGATTGCGTTCACCCCTCCACTTT
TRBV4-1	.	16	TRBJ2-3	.	CASSQDLGMSTDTQYF	TGCGCCAGCAGCCAAGATCTTGGAATGTCCACAGATACGCAGTATTTT
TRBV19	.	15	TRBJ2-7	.	CASSQSDTGADGQYF	TGTGCCAGTTCCCAGTCGGACACCGGGGCTGATGGGCAGTACTTC
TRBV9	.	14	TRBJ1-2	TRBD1	CASSVEPQGARYTF	TGTGCCAGCAGCGTAGAGCCACAGGGGGCACGCTACACCTTC
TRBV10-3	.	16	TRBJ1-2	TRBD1	CAISEPGQGAPGGYTF	TGTGCCATCAGTGAACCGGGACAGGGGGCGCCGGGCGGCTACACCTTC
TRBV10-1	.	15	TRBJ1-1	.	CASSDSTGMNTEAFF	TGCGCCAGCAGTGATTCGACGGGGATGAACACTGAAGCTTTCTTT
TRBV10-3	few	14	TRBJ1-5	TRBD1	CAIRGTERSQPQHF	TGTGCCATCAGGGGGACAGAAAGGTCCCAGCCCCAGCATTTT
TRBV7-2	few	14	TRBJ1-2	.	CASSTGQLNYGYTF	TGTGCCAGCAGCACCGGACAGCTTAACTATGGCTACACCTTC
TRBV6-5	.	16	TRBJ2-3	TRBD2	CASSYLPSGGADTQYF	TGTGCCAGCAGTTACCTTCCTAGCGGGGGGGCAGATACGCAGTATTTT